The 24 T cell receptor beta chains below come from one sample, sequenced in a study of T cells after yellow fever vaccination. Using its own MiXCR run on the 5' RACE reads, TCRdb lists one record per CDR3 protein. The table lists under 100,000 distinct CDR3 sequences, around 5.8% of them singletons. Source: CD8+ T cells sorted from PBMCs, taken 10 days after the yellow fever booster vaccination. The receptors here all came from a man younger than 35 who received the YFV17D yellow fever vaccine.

CDR3 sequence: CASSFGDPGTDTQYF. The CDR3, as DNA: TGTGCCAGCAGCTTCGGGGATCCCGGCACAGATACGCAGTATTTT. The V and J genes are TRBV3-1 and TRBJ2-3; D is perhaps TRBD2 (5 bases). V shed 5 bases and J shed 1 base, with 13 bases lying between them. Germline V lookup: CDR1 LGHDT, CDR2 YNNKEL (reference sequence). The CDR3 contains 15 residues.

DNA for the CDR3: TGTGCCAGCAGATCGGACAGGGGCGCCCAAGAGACCCAGTACTTC. Translating gives CASRSDRGAQETQYF. The rearrangement links TRBV28 to TRBJ2-5, with TRBD1 matching over 9 bases. V was clipped by 6 bases and J by 1 base; unmatched bases: 6. Looked up from germline, CDR1 is MDHEN and CDR2 is SYDVKM. This CDR3 spans 15 amino acids.

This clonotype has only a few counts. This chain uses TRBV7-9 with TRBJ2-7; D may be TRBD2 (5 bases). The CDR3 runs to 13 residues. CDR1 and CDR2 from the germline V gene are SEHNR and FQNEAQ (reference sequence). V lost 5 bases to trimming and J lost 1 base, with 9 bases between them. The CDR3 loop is CASSTTSSYEQYF. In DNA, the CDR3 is TGTGCCAGCAGCACAACTAGTTCCTACGAGCAGTACTTC.

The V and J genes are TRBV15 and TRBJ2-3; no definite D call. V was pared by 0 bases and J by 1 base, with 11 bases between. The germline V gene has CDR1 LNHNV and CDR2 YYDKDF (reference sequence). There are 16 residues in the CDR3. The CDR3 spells CATSREEAIGTDTQYF. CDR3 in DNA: TGTGCCACCAGCAGAGAAGAAGCAATTGGCACAGATACGCAGTATTTT. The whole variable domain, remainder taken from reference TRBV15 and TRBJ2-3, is DAMVIQNPRYQVTQFGKPVTLSCSQTLNHNVMYWYQQKSSQAPKLLFHYYDKDFNNEADTPDNFQSRRPNTSFCFLDIRSPGLGDTAMYLCATSREEAIGTDTQYFGPGTRLTVL.

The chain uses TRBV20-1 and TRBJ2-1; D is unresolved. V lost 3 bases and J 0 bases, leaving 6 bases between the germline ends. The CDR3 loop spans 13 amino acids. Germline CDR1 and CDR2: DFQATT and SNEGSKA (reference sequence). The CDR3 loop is CSASLASYNEQFF. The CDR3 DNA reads TGCAGTGCTAGTTTGGCCTCCTACAATGAGCAGTTCTTC.

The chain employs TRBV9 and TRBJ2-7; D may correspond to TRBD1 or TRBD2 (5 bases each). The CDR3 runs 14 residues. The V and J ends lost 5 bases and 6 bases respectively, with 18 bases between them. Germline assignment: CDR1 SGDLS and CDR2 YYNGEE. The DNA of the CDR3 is TGTGCCAGCAGTGACACGTTCCATGGGGGCGAGCAGTACGTC. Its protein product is CASSDTFHGGEQYV.

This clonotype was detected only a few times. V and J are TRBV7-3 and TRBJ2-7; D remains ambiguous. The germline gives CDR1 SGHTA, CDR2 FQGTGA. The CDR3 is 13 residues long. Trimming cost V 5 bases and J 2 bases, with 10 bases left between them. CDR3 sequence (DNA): TGTGCCAGCAGCATGGACGGAACCTACGAGCAGTACTTC. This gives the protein CASSMDGTYEQYF.

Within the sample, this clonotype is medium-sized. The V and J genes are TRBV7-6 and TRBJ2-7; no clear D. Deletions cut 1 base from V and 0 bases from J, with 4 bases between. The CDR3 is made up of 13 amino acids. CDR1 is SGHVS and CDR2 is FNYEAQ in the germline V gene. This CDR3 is CASSLGLSYEQYF. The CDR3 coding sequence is TGTGCCAGCAGCTTAGGTCTCTCCTACGAGCAGTACTTC.

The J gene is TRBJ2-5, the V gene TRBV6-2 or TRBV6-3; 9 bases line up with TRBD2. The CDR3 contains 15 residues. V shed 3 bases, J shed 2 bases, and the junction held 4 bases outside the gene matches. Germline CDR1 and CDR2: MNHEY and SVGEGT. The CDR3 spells CASSYTAGGQETQYF. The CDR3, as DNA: TGTGCCAGCAGTTATACGGCGGGGGGGCAAGAGACCCAGTACTTC.

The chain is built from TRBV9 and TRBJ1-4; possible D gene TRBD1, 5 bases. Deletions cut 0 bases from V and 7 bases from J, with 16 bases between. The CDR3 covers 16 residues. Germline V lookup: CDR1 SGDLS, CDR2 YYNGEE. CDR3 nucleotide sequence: TGTGCCAGCAGCGTAGGGGACCAACCCCGAGGTGAAAAACTGTTTTTT. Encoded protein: CASSVGDQPRGEKLFF. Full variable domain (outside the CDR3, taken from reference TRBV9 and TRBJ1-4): DSGVTQTPKHLITATGQRVTLRCSPRSGDLSVYWYQQSLDQGLQFLIQYYNGEERAKGNILERFSAQQFPDLHSELNLSSLELGDSALYFCASSVGDQPRGEKLFFGSGTQLSVL.

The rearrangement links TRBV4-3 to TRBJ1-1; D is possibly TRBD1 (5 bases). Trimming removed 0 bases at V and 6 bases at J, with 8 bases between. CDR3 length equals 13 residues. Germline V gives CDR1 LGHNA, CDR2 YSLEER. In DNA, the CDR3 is TGCGCCAGCAGCCAAGAATGGGGGGCTGAAGCTTTCTTT. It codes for CASSQEWGAEAFF.

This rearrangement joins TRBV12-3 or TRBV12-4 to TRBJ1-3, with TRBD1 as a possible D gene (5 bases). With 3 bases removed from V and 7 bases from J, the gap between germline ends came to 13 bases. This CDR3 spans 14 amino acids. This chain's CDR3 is CASSLGGLGNTIYF. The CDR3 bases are TGTGCCAGCAGTTTGGGGGGACTAGGGAACACCATATATTTT.

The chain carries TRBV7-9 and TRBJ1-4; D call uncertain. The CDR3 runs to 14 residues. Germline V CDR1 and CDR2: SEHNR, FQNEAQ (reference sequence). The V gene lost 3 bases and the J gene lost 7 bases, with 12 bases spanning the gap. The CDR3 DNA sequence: TGTGCCAGCAGCTTCGATGGGTGGGGTGAAAAACTGTTTTTT. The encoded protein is CASSFDGWGEKLFF. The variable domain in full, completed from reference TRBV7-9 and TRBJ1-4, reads DTGVSQNPRHKITKRGQNVTFRCDPISEHNRLYWYRQTLGQGPEFLTYFQNEAQLEKSRLLSDRFSAERPKGSFSTLEIQRTEQGDSAMYLCASSFDGWGEKLFFGSGTQLSVL.

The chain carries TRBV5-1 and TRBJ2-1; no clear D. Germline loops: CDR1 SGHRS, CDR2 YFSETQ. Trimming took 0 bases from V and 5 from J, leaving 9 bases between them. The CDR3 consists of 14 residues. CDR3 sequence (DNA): TGCGCCAGCAGCTTGGCGGCAAATAACAATGAGCAGTTCTTC. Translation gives CASSLAANNNEQFF.

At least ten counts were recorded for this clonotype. The CDR3: CASSLRTGTGELFF. DNA for the CDR3: TGCGCCAGCAGCTTGAGAACTGGGACCGGGGAGCTGTTTTTT. The rearrangement uses TRBV5-1 and TRBJ2-2; D unclear. The ends were cut back, 1 base at V and 5 bases at J, with 9 bases in the middle. In germline, CDR1 is SGHRS, CDR2 YFSETQ. The CDR3 runs 14 residues.

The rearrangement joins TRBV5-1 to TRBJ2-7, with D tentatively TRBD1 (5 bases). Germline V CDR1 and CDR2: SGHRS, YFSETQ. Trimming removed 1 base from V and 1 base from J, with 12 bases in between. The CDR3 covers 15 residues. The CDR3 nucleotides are TGCGCCAGCAGCTTGTCCTCAGGGTTTTCCTACGAGCAGTACGTC. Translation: CASSLSSGFSYEQYV.

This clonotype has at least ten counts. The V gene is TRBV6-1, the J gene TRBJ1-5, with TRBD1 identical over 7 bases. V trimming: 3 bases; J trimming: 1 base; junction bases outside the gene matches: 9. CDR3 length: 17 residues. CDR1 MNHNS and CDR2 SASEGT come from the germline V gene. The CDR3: CASSDPGQGVSNQPQHF. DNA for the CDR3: TGTGCCAGCAGTGACCCAGGGCAGGGGGTAAGCAATCAGCCCCAGCATTTT.

As DNA, the CDR3 is TGTGCCAGCAACCTCGGACTAGCGGGGAGAACAGATACGCAGTATTTT. Encoded protein: CASNLGLAGRTDTQYF. The chain couples TRBV12-3 or TRBV12-4 to TRBJ2-3; 12 bases fit TRBD2. The CDR3 is made up of 16 amino acids. The J segment lost 3 bases and the V segment lost 7 bases, leaving 8 bases of the junction unmatched.

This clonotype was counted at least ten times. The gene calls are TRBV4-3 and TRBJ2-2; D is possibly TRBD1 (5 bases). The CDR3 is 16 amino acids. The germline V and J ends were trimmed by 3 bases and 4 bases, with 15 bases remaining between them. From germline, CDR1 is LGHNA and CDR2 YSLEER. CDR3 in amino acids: CASSHPRVTGTGELFF. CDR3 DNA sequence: TGCGCCAGCAGCCACCCCAGGGTGACGGGCACCGGGGAGCTGTTTTTT.

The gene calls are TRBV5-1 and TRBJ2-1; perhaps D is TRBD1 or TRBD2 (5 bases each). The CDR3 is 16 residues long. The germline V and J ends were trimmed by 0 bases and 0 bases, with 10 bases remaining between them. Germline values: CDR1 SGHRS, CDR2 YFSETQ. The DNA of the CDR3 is TGCGCCAGCAGCTTGGCCCCAGGGAGCTCCTACAATGAGCAGTTCTTC. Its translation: CASSLAPGSSYNEQFF.

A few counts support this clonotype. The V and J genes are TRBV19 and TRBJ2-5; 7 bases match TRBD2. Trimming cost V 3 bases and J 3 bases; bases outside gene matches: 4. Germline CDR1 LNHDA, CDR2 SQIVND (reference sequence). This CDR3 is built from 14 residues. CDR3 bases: TGTGCCAGTAGTATCAATCGGGGGGAAGAGACCCAGTACTTC. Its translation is CASSINRGEETQYF.

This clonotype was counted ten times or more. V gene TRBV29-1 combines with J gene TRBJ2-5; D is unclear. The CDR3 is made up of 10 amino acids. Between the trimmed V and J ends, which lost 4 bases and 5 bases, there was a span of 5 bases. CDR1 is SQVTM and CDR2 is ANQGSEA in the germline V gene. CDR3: CSVVWETQYF. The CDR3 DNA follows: TGCAGCGTTGTTTGGGAGACCCAGTACTTC.

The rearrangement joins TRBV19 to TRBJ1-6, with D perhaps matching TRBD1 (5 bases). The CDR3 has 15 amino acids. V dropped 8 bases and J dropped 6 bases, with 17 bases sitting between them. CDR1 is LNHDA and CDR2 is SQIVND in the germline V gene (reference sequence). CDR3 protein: CASGMGTPRNSPLHF. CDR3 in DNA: TGTGCCAGTGGGATGGGGACTCCGCGTAATTCACCCCTCCACTTT.

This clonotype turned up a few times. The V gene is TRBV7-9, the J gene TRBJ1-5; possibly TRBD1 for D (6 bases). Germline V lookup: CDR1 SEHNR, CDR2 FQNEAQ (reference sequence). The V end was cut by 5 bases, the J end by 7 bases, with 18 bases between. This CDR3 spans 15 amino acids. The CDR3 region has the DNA TGTGCCAGCAGCCAAGTCACAGGGTTAGAGCAGCCCCAGCATTTT. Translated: CASSQVTGLEQPQHF.